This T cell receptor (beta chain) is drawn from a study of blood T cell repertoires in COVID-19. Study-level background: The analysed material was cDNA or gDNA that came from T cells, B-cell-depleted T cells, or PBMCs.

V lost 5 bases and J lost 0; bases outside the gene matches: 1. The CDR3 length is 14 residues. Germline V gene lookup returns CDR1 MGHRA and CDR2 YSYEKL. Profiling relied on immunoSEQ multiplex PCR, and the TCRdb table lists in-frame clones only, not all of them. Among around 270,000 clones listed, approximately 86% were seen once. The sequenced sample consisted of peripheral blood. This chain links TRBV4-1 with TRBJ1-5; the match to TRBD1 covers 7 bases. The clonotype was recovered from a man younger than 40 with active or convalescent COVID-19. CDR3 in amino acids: CASSAGGSNQPQHF. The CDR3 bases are TGCGCCAGCAGCGCAGGGGGTAGCAATCAGCCCCAGCATTTT.